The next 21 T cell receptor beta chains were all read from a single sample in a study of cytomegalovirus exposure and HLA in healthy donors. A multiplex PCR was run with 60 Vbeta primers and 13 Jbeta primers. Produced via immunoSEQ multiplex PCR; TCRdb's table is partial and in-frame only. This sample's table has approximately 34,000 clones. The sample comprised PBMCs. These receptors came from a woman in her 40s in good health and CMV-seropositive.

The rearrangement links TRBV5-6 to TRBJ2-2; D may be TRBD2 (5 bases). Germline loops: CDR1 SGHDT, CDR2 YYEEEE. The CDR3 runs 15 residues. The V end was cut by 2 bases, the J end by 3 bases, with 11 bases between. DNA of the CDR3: TGTGCCAGCAGCTTTATCGGGCGGGACACCGGGGAGCTGTTTTTT. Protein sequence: CASSFIGRDTGELFF.

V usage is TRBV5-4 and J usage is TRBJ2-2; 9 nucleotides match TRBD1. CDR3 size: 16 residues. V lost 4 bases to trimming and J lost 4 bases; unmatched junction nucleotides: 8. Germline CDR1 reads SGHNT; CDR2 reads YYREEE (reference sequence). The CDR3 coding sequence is TGTGCCAGCAGCAGGGGGACAGGGTTAAGCACCGGGGAGCTGTTTTTT. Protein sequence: CASSRGTGLSTGELFF.

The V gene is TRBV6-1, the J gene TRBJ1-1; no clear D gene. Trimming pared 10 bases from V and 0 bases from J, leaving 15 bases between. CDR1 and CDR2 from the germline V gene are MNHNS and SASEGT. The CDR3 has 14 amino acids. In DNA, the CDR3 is TGTGCCACCATACTATCTTACATGAACACTGAAGCTTTCTTT. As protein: CATILSYMNTEAFF.

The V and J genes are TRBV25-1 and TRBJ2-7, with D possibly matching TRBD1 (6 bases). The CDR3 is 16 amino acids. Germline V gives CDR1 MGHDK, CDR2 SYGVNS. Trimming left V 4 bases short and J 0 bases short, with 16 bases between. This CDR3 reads CASSVTGTNPSYEQYF. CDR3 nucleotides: TGTGCCAGCAGTGTTACAGGGACCAATCCCTCCTACGAGCAGTACTTC.

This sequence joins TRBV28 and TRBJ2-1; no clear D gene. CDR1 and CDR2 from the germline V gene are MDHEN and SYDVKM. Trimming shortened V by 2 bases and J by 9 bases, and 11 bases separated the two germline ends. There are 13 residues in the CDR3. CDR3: CASSLAAPPEQFF. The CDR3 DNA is TGTGCCAGCAGTTTAGCCGCGCCCCCTGAGCAGTTCTTC.

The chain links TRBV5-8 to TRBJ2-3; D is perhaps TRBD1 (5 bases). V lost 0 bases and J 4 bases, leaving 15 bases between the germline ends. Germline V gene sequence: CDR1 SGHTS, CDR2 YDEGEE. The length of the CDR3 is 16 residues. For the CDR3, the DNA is TGTGCCAGCAGCTTGGAAAGTGGGGCCCTGGCAGATACGCAGTATTTT. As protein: CASSLESGALADTQYF.

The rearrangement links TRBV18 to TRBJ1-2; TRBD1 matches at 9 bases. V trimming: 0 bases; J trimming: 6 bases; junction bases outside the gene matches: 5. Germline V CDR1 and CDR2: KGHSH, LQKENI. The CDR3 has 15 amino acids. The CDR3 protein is CASSPPRTGDHGYTF. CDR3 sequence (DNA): TGTGCCAGCTCACCACCAAGGACAGGGGACCATGGCTACACCTTC.

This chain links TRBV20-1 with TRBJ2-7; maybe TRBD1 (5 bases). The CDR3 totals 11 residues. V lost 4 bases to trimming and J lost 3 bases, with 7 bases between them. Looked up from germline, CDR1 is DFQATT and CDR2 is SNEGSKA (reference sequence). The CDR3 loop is CSATRVYEQYF. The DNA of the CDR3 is TGCAGTGCTACCAGGGTCTACGAGCAGTACTTC.

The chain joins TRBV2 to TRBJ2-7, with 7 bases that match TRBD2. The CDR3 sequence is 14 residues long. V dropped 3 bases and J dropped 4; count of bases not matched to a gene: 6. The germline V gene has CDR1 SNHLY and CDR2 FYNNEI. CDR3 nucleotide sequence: TGTGCCAGCAGTGAGGCTAGCGGAATTTACGAGCAGTACTTC. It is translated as CASSEASGIYEQYF.

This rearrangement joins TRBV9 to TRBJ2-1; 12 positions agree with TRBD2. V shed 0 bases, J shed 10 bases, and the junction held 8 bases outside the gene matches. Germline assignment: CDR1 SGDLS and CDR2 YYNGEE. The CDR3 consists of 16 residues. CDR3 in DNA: TGTGCCAGCAGCGTAGTGGCTAGCGGGGGGGCACAGGAGCAGTTCTTC. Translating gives CASSVVASGGAQEQFF.

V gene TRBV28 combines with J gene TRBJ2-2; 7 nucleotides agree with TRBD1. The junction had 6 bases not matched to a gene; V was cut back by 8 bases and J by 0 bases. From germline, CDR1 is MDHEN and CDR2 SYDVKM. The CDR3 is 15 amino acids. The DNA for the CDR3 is TGTGCCAGCCAGCATCAGGGGGCGAACACCGGGGAGCTGTTTTTT. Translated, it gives CASQHQGANTGELFF.

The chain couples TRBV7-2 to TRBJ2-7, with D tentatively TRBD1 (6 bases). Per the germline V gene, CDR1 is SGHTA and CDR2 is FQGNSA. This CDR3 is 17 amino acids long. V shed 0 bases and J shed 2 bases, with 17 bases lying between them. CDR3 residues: CASSLAGFGQNTYEQYF. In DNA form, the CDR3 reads TGTGCCAGCAGCTTAGCGGGTTTTGGACAGAATACCTACGAGCAGTACTTC.

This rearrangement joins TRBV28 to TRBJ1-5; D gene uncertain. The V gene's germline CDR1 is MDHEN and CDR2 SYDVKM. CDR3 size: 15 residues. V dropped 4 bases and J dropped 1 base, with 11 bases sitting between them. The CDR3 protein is CASSSLGGSNQPQHF. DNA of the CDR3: TGTGCCAGCAGTTCCCTAGGAGGGAGCAATCAGCCCCAGCATTTT.

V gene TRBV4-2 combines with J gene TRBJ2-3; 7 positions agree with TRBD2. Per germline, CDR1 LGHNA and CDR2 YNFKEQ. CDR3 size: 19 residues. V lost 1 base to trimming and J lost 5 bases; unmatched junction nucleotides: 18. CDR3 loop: CASSQVSASGAGPRDTQYF. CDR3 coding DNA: TGTGCCAGCAGCCAAGTTTCGGCTAGCGGAGCGGGCCCACGAGATACGCAGTATTTT.

CDR3 DNA sequence: TGTGCCAGCAGCTTAGACGCGTTTAATTCACCCCTCCACTTT. This translates into CASSLDAFNSPLHF. The J gene is TRBJ1-6, the V gene TRBV7-6; D remains unclear. Germline lookup yields CDR1 SGHVS and CDR2 FNYEAQ. The V and J ends lost 1 base and 6 bases respectively, with 7 bases between them. This CDR3 spans 14 amino acids.

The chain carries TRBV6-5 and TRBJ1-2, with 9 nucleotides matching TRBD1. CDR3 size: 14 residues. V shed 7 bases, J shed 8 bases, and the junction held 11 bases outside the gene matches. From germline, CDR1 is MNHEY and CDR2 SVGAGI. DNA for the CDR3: TGTGCCAGCAAACCCGGACAGGGGAATCTCGGCTACACCTTC. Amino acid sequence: CASKPGQGNLGYTF.

Here the CDR3 reads CAISESTGQETQYF. The CDR3 DNA follows: TGTGCCATCAGTGAGTCGACAGGGCAAGAGACCCAGTACTTC. The chain combines TRBV10-3 with TRBJ2-5, with 7 positions matching TRBD1. Per the germline V gene, CDR1 is ENHRY and CDR2 is SYGVKD. This CDR3 is 14 amino acids long. Trimming removed 0 bases from V and 2 bases from J; junction bases left unmatched: 0.

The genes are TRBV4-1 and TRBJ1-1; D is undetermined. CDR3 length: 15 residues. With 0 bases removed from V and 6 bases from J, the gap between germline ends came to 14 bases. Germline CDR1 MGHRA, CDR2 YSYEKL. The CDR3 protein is CASSQDYSTGAEAFF. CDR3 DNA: TGCGCCAGCAGCCAAGACTATTCGACCGGGGCTGAAGCTTTCTTT.

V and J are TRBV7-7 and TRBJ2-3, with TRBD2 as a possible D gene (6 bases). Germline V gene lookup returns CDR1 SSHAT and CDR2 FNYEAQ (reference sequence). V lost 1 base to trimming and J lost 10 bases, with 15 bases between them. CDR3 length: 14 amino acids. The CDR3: CASSLGGTDGPQYF. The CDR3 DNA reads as TGTGCCAGCAGCTTAGGAGGGACTGATGGGCCGCAGTATTTT.

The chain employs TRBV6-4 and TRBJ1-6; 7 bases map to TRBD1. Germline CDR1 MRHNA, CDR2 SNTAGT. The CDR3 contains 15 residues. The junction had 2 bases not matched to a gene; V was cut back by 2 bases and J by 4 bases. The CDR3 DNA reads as TGTGCCAGCAGTGACCAGGGGGGTTATAATTCACCCCTCCACTTT. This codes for CASSDQGGYNSPLHF.

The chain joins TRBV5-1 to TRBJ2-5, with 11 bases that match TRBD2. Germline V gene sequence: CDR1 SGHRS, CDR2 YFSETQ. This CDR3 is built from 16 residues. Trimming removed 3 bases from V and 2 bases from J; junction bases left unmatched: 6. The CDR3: CASSSGTSGVQETQYF. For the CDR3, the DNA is TGCGCCAGCAGCTCCGGGACTAGCGGTGTTCAAGAGACCCAGTACTTC.